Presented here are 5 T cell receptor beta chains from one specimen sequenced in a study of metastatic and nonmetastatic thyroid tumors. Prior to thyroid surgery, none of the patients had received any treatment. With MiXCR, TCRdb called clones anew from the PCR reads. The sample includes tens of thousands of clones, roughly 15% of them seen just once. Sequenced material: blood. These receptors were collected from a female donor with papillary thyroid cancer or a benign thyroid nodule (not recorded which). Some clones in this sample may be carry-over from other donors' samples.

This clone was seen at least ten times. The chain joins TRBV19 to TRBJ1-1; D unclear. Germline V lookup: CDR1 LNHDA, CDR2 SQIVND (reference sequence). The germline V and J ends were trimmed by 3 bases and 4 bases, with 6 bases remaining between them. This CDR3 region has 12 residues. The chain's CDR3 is CASSMRRTEAFF. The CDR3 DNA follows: TGTGCCAGTAGTATGCGTCGCACTGAAGCTTTCTTT.

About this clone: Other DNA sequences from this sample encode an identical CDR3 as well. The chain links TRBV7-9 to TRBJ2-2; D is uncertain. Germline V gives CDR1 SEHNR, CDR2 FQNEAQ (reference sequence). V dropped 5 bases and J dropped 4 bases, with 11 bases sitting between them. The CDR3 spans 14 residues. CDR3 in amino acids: CASSPTSGTGELFF. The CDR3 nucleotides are TGTGCCAGCAGCCCTACTTCGGGCACCGGGGAGCTGTTTTTT.

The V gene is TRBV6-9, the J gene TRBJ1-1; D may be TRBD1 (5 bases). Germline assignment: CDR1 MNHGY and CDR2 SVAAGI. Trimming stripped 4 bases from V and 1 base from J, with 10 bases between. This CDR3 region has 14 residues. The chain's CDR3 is CASSFLGRNTEAFF. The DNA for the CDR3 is TGTGCCAGCAGTTTTTTGGGGCGGAACACTGAAGCTTTCTTT.

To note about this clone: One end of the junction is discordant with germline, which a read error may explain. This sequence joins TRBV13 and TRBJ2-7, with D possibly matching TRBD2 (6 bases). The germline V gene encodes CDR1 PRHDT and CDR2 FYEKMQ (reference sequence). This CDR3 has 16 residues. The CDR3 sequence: CASSFSAGGITYDQYF. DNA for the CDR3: TGTGCCAGCAGCTTTAGCGCCGGCGGGATAACCTACGATCAGTACTTC.

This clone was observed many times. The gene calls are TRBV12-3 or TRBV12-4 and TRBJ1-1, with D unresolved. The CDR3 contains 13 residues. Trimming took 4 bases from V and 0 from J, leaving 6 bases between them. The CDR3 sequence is CASSWTVNTEAFF. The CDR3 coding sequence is TGTGCCAGCAGTTGGACGGTGAACACTGAAGCTTTCTTT.